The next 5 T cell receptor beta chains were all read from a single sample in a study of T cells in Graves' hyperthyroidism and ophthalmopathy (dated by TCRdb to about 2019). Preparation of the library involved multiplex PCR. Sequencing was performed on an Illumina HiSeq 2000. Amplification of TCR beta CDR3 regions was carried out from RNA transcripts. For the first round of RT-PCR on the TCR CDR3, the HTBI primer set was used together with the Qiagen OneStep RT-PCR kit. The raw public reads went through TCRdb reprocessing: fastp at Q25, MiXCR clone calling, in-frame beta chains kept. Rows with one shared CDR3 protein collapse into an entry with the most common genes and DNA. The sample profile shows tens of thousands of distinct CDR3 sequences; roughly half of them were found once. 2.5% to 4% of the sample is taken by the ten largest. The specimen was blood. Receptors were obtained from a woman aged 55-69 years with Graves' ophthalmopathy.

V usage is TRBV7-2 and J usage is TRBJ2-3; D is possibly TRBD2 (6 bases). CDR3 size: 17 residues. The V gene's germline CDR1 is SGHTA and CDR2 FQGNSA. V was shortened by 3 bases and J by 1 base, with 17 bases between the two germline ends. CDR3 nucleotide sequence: TGTGCCAGCAGCTTGTGGGTCTCGCGGGGAGGCACAGATACGCAGTATTTT. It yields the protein CASSLWVSRGGTDTQYF.

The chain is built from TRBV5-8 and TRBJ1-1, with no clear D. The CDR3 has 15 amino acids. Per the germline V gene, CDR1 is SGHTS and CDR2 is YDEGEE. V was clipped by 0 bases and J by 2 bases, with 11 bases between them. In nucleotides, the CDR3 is TGTGCCAGCAGCTTGGGGCACGGCGAAAACACTGAAGCTTTCTTT. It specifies CASSLGHGENTEAFF.

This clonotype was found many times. DNA for the CDR3: TGTGCCAGTGACAGGGGGCTCGGTACTGAAGCTTTCTTT. Amino acid sequence: CASDRGLGTEAFF. The gene calls are TRBV7-9 and TRBJ1-1; the match to TRBD1 covers 10 bases. Germline CDR1 reads SEHNR; CDR2 reads FQNEAQ (reference sequence). Trimming took 9 bases from V and 5 from J; bases not matched to a gene: 6. This CDR3 has 13 residues.

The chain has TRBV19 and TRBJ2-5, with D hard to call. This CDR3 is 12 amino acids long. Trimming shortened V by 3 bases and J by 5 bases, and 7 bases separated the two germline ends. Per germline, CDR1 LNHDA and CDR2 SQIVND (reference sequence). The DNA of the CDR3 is TGTGCCAGTAGTATGGTTGAGGAGACCCAGTACTTC. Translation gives CASSMVEETQYF. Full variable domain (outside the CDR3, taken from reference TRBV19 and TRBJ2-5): DGGITQSPKYLFRKEGQNVTLSCEQNLNHDAMYWYRQDPGQGLRLIYYSQIVNDFQKGDIAEGYSVSREKKESFPLTVTSAQKNPTAFYLCASSMVEETQYFGPGTRLLVL.

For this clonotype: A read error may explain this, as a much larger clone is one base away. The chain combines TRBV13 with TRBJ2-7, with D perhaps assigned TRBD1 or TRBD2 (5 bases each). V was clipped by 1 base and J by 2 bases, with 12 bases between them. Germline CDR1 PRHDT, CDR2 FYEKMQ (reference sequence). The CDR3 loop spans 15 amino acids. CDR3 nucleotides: TGTGCCAGCAGCTTAGCCAGGGATAGCGCCTACGAGCAGTACTTC. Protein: CASSLARDSAYEQYF.